One T cell receptor beta chain is described in this entry. TCRdb independently ran MiXCR on the PCR reads; one entry per CDR3 protein. The sample has hundreds of thousands of distinct CDR3 sequences, 25% seen once. The data were taken from a study of molecular identifiers for immune sequencing clone quantification. In the study overall: Replicate RNA from around 20,000 or 100,000 naive CD8 T cells formed five aliquots; four were sequenced.

The CDR3 covers 14 residues. CDR1 is DFQATT, CDR2 SNEGSKA, per germline (reference sequence). The receptor was isolated from a human donor in good health. Some libraries in this study had Jurkat cell RNA spiked in. The sequenced material came from naive CD8+ T cells from blood, with Jurkat cell RNA spiked in. The subset is: FACS-sorted CD8+CD4-CCR7+CD45RA+ naive T cells. The rearrangement links TRBV20-1 to TRBJ2-7, with a weak D call TRBD2 (5 bases). CDR3 sequence: CRLSILDSPYEQYF. CDR3 DNA sequence: TGCAGACTCTCCATCTTGGACTCCCCCTACGAGCAGTACTTC.